This T cell receptor (beta chain) was retrieved from a study of cytotoxic CD8 clonotypes in ibrutinib-treated CLL. Across the study: The taking of response samples occurred after a median 12 months of treatment, with a range of 6 to 36. Study-level points and caveats: At baseline, clonality was higher than in age-matched healthy donors and correlated with CD8+ counts.

This CDR3 has 18 residues. The J segment lost 7 bases and the V segment lost 2 bases, leaving 15 bases of the junction unmatched. Germline assignment: CDR1 MNHNS and CDR2 SASEGT. This table comes from immunoSEQ multiplex PCR, and its TCRdb copy is limited to in-frame clones, with some not included. This table has approximately 210,000 clones, around three quarters appearing once. This clone was picked up a small number of times. The antigen is undetermined. The genes are TRBV6-1 and TRBJ2-2, with 8 bases lining up with TRBD1. The source was PBMCs, collected after 24 months of ibrutinib treatment. This sequence was found in a human donor with chronic lymphocytic leukemia. CDR3 amino acids: CASSETHGQGFYSGELFF. CDR3 bases: TGTGCCAGCAGTGAAACTCATGGACAGGGTTTTTACAGCGGGGAGCTGTTTTTT.